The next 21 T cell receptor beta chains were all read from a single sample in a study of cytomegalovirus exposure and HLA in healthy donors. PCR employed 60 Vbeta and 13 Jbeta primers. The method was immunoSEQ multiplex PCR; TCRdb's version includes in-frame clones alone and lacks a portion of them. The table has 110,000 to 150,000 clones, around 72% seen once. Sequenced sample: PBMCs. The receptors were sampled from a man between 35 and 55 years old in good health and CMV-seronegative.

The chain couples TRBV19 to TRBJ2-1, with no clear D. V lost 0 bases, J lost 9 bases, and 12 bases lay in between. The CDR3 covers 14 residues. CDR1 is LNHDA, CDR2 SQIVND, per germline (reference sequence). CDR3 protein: CASSIDPARPEQFF. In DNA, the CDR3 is TGTGCCAGTAGTATAGATCCGGCGAGGCCTGAGCAGTTCTTC.

CDR3 sequence: CASSWGAYEQYF. The DNA of the CDR3 is TGTGCCAGCAGCTGGGGGGCCTACGAGCAGTACTTC. The chain employs TRBV5-4 and TRBJ2-7; D perhaps matches TRBD2 (6 bases). The V end was cut by 3 bases, the J end by 2 bases, with 6 bases between. The CDR3 consists of 12 residues. CDR1 is SGHNT and CDR2 is YYREEE in the germline V gene (reference sequence).

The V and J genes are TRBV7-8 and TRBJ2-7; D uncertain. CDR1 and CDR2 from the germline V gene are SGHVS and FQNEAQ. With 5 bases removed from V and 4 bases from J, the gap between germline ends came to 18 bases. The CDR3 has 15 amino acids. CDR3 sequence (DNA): TGTGCCAGCAGCGTCAATAGAGGCCTCTTATACGAGCAGTACTTC. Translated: CASSVNRGLLYEQYF.

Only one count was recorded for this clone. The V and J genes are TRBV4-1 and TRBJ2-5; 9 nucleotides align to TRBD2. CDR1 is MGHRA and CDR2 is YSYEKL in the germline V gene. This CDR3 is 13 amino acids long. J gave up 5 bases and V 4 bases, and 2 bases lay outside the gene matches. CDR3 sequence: CASSRSGRETQYF. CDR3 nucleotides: TGCGCCAGCAGCCGAAGCGGGAGGGAGACCCAGTACTTC.

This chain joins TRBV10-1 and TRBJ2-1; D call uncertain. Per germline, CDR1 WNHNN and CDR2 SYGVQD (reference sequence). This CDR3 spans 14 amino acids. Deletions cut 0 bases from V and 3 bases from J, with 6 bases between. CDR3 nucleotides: TGCGCCAGCAGTGAGTCGTTCAGCTACAATGAGCAGTTCTTC. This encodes CASSESFSYNEQFF.

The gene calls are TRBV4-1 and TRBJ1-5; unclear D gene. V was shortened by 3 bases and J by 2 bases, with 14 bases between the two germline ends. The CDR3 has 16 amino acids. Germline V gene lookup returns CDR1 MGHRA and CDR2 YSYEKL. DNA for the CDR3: TGCGCCAGCAGCCACCTGTCGGGAGACGGCAATCAGCCCCAGCATTTT. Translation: CASSHLSGDGNQPQHF.

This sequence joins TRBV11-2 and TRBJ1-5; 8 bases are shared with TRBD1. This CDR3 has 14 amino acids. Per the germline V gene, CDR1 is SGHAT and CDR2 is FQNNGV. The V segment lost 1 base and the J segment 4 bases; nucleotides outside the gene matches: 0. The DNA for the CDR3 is TGTGCCAGCAGCTTAGGGACAGGGAATCAGCCCCAGCATTTT. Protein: CASSLGTGNQPQHF.

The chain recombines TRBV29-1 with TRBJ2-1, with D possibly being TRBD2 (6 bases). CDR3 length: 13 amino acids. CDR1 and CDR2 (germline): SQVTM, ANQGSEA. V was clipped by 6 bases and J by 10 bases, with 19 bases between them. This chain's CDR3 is CSVKGLLTWEQFF. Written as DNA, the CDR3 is TGCAGCGTCAAGGGACTTTTGACTTGGGAGCAGTTCTTC.

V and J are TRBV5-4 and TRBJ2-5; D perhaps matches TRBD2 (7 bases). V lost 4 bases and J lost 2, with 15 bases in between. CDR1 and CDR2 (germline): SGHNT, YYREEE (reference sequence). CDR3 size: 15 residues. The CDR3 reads CASSQGGAQQETQYF. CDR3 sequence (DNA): TGTGCCAGCAGCCAAGGGGGGGCCCAACAAGAGACCCAGTACTTC.

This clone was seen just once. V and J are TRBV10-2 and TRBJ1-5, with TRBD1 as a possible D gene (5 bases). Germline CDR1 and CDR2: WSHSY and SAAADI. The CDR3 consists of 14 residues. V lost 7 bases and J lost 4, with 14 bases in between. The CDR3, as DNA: TGCGCCAGCACCGACCAGCAGGGAAATCAGCCCCAGCATTTT. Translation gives CASTDQQGNQPQHF.

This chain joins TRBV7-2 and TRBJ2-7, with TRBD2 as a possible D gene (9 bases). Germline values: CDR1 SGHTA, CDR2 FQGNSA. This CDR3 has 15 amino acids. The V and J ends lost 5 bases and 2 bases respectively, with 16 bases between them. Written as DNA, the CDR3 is TGTGCCAGCAGCGATAGCGGGGGACAGGCCTACGAGCAGTACTTC. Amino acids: CASSDSGGQAYEQYF.

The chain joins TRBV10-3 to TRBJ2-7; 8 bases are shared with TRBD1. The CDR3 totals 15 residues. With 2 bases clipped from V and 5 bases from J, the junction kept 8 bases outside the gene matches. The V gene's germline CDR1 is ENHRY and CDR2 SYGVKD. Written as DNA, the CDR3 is TGTGCCATCAGTGAGGGGGCCTCGACAGGGGACGAGCAGTACTTC. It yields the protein CAISEGASTGDEQYF.

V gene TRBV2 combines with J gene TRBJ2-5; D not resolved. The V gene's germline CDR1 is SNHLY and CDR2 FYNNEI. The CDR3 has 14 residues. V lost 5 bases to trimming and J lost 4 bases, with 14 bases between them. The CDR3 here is CASSNEALLETQYF. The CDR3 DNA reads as TGTGCCAGCAGTAACGAGGCACTACTAGAGACCCAGTACTTC.

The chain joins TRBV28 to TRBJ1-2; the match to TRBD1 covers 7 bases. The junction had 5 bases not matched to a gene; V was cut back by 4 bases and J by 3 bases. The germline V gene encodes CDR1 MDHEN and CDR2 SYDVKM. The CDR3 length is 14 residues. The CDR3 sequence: CASSSSDRDYGYTF. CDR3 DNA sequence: TGTGCCAGCAGTTCCTCTGACAGGGACTATGGCTACACCTTC.

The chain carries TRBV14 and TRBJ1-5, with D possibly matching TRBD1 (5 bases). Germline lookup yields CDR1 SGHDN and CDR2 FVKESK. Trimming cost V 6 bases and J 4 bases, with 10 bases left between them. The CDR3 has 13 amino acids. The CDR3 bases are TGTGCCAGCAGTTCTCAGGGAAATCAGCCCCAGCATTTT. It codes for CASSSQGNQPQHF.

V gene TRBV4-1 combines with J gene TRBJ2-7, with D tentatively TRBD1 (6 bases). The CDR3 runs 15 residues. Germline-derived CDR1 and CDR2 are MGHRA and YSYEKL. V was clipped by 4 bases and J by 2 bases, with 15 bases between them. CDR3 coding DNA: TGCGCCAGCAGCCGAGGCAGGGGTCTAACCTACGAGCAGTACTTC. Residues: CASSRGRGLTYEQYF.

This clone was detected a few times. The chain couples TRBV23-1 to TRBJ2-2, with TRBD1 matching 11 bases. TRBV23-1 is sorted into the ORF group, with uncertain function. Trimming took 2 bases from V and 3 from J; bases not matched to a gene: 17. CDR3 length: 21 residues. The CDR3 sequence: CASSQAGQGARIKRDTGELFF. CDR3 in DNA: TGCGCCAGCAGTCAAGCCGGACAGGGGGCGAGAATAAAGAGGGACACCGGGGAGCTGTTTTTT.

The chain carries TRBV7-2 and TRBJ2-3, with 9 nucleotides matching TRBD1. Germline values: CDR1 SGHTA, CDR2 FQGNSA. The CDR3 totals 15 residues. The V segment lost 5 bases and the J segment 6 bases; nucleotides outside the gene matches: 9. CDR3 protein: CASSPPGQGLDTQYF. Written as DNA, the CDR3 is TGTGCCAGCAGCCCGCCGGGACAGGGTTTGGATACGCAGTATTTT.

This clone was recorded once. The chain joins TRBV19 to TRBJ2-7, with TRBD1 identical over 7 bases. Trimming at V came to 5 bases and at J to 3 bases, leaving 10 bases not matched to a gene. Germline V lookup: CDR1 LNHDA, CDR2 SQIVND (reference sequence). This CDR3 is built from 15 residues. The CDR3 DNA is TGTGCCAGTAGTCCCCGGGACAGAGGAAACTACGAGCAGTACTTC. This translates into CASSPRDRGNYEQYF.

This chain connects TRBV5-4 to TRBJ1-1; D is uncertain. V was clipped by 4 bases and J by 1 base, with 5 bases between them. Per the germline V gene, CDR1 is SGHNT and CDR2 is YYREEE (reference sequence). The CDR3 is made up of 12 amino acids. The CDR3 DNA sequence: TGTGCCAGCAGCCCCCGGAACACTGAAGCTTTCTTT. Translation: CASSPRNTEAFF.

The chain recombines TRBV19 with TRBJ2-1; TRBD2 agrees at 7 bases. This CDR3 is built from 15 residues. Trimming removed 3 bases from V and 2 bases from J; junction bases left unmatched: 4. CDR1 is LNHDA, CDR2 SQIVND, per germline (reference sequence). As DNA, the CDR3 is TGTGCCAGTAGTATCCCGGGACTAACCTACAATGAGCAGTTCTTC. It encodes CASSIPGLTYNEQFF.